This T cell receptor beta chain emerged from a study of blood T cell repertoires in COVID-19. As processed by the authors: Amplification of reference gene primers provided the estimated nucleated cell counts. Sequencing used immunoSEQ multiplex PCR; TCRdb keeps in-frame clones, though not all of them. That table gives V, J and clone size, and the DNA gave D and trimming. Among 130,000 to 150,000 clones listed, approximately 91% were seen once. Per germline, CDR1 SQVTM and CDR2 ANQGSEA. The length of the CDR3 is 11 residues. Trimming removed 4 bases from V and 5 bases from J, with 9 bases in between. Sequencing input: peripheral blood. This clonotype was sampled from a human donor in a cohort sampled during active COVID-19. V is TRBV29-1 and J is TRBJ2-7; tentative D call: TRBD2 (7 bases). The CDR3 coding sequence is TGCAGCGTTGGGGGGGGGCACGAGCAGTACTTC. Its protein is CSVGGGHEQYF.